The present TCR beta chain was sequenced within a study of regulatory T cells in long-lasting Graves disease. Germline CDR1 is SNHLY and CDR2 is FYNNEI. Trimming took 1 base from V and 12 from J, leaving 14 bases between them. This CDR3 has 13 amino acids. The time point here: newly diagnosed GD, antithyroid drugs for less than 3 months. Extracted PBMC RNA gave rise to the TCR library. Construction of the TCR beta libraries employed iRepertoire HTBI primers in conjunction with Arm-PCR of CDR3 regions. In TCRdb, the multiplex PCR reads were re-called with MiXCR into one record per CDR3 protein. Of 510,000 or so distinct CDR3 sequences detected, around 13% appear once; the ten largest clones hold roughly 8.9%. Many counts were recorded for this clonotype. The sample was also reused in another study, on T cells in Graves' hyperthyroidism and ophthalmopathy. As reported in that work: During a first-round RT-PCR of the TCR CDR3, the HTBI primer set was used.

The sequenced sample was peripheral blood mononuclear cells (PBMCs), obtained at new diagnosis, from a patient treated with antithyroid drugs. The TCR was taken from a woman in her thirties with Graves disease. The V and J genes are TRBV2 and TRBJ2-3; either TRBD1 or TRBD2 may supply D (6 bases each). As DNA, the CDR3 is TGTGCCAGCAGTGAAGTAGACGGGGGCCGCCAGTATTTT. This gives the protein CASSEVDGGRQYF.